Below, 32 T cell receptor beta chains from the same sample are listed, as sequenced in a study of T cell changes during pregnancy in multiple sclerosis. Generated by immunoSEQ multiplex PCR, the TCRdb table keeps only in-frame clones and is missing some. Of 20,000 or so clones in the sample, approximately 88% were seen once. Specimen: CD8+ T cells from peripheral blood mononuclear cells, collected after pregnancy. The receptors were sampled from a female donor in good health, enrolled as a control in a pregnancy study.

The chain recombines TRBV18 with TRBJ1-2; 8 nucleotides align to TRBD1. With V trimmed by 3 bases and J by 6 bases, 3 bases remained unmatched. Per germline, CDR1 KGHSH and CDR2 LQKENI. The length of the CDR3 is 13 residues. The CDR3 is CASSPPTGDGYTF. In DNA form, the CDR3 reads TGTGCCAGCTCACCGCCGACAGGGGATGGCTACACCTTC.

This chain joins TRBV19 and TRBJ1-2, with D tentatively TRBD1 (5 bases). The CDR3 runs to 12 residues. V dropped 7 bases and J dropped 6 bases, with 12 bases sitting between them. CDR1 and CDR2 from the germline V gene are LNHDA and SQIVND (reference sequence). This chain's CDR3 is CASINQGDGYTF. The CDR3 region has the DNA TGTGCCAGTATAAACCAAGGGGATGGCTACACCTTC. The variable domain in full, completed from reference TRBV19 and TRBJ1-2, reads DGGITQSPKYLFRKEGQNVTLSCEQNLNHDAMYWYRQDPGQGLRLIYYSQIVNDFQKGDIAEGYSVSREKKESFPLTVTSAQKNPTAFYLCASINQGDGYTFGSGTRLTVV.

As DNA, the CDR3 is TGTGCCAGCAGCCCACGGACAGGGTTCGACACTGAAGCTTTCTTT. Residues: CASSPRTGFDTEAFF. The rearrangement links TRBV5-8 to TRBJ1-1, with 8 nucleotides matching TRBD1. The germline CDR1 and CDR2 sequences are SGHTS and YDEGEE. The CDR3 runs 15 residues. The ends lost 4 bases at V and 3 bases at J; junction bases unmatched: 8.

The chain links TRBV2 to TRBJ1-1; TRBD1 matches at 7 bases. V dropped 5 bases and J dropped 1; count of bases not matched to a gene: 4. From germline, CDR1 is SNHLY and CDR2 FYNNEI. The length of the CDR3 is 14 residues. In DNA form, the CDR3 reads TGTGCCAGCAGTCGACAGGGAAGGAACACTGAAGCTTTCTTT. Residues: CASSRQGRNTEAFF.

This chain links TRBV5-4 with TRBJ1-2; no reliable D call. V lost 2 bases to trimming and J lost 3 bases, with 11 bases between them. The CDR3 is 14 amino acids. Germline V gene sequence: CDR1 SGHNT, CDR2 YYREEE (reference sequence). CDR3 sequence: CASSFSPSDYGYTF. DNA for the CDR3: TGTGCCAGCAGCTTTTCTCCTTCCGACTATGGCTACACCTTC.

This chain joins TRBV5-4 and TRBJ1-2; no firm D call. The CDR3 loop spans 13 amino acids. V lost 4 bases and J 8 bases, leaving 15 bases between the germline ends. CDR1 is SGHNT, CDR2 YYREEE, per germline (reference sequence). This CDR3 is CASSPRTKWGYTF. The CDR3 DNA is TGTGCCAGCAGCCCCCGGACTAAGTGGGGCTACACCTTC.

The chain couples TRBV14 to TRBJ1-4; 7 bases are shared with TRBD1. This CDR3 has 13 amino acids. Looked up from germline, CDR1 is SGHDN and CDR2 is FVKESK. J was trimmed by 7 bases and V by 2 bases; bases with no gene match: 1. DNA for the CDR3: TGTGCCAGCAGCCAACCAGGGGGTGAAAAACTGTTTTTT. Translated, it gives CASSQPGGEKLFF.

This chain connects TRBV2 to TRBJ1-1; D is perhaps TRBD1 (6 bases). The CDR3 length is 14 residues. Deletions cut 7 bases from V and 7 bases from J, with 19 bases between. CDR1 is SNHLY and CDR2 is FYNNEI in the germline V gene. DNA for the CDR3: TGTGCCAGCATCTCACCCCTGAGGGGGAATGAAGCTTTCTTT. Translating gives CASISPLRGNEAFF.

This sequence joins TRBV27 and TRBJ1-6; 10 nucleotides align to TRBD1. Germline values: CDR1 MNHEY, CDR2 SMNVEV (reference sequence). V gave up 6 bases and J gave up 7 bases; unmatched junction bases: 9. The CDR3 sequence is 16 residues long. The CDR3 sequence is CASRDTATGGNSPLHF. In DNA form, the CDR3 reads TGTGCCAGCAGAGATACTGCGACAGGGGGCAATTCACCCCTCCACTTT.

V usage is TRBV2 and J usage is TRBJ2-2; D remains unclear. CDR3 length: 13 residues. Between the trimmed V and J ends, which lost 3 bases and 6 bases, there was a span of 8 bases. Germline V gives CDR1 SNHLY, CDR2 FYNNEI. As DNA, the CDR3 is TGTGCCAGCAGTGACCGGTCCGCCGGGGAGCTGTTTTTT. Amino acid sequence: CASSDRSAGELFF. The whole variable domain, remainder taken from reference TRBV2 and TRBJ2-2, is EPEVTQTPSHQVTQMGQEVILRCVPISNHLYFYWYRQILGQKVEFLVSFYNNEISEKSEIFDDQFSVERPDGSNFTLKIRSTKLEDSAMYFCASSDRSAGELFFGEGSRLTVL.

The chain employs TRBV28 and TRBJ1-2; D possibly corresponds to TRBD1 (5 bases). Germline loops: CDR1 MDHEN, CDR2 SYDVKM. This CDR3 has 15 residues. The V end was cut by 6 bases, the J end by 1 base, with 15 bases between. CDR3 in amino acids: CASSTAAGGNYGYTF. DNA of the CDR3: TGTGCCAGCAGCACCGCGGCGGGGGGTAACTATGGCTACACCTTC.

This chain uses TRBV10-3 with TRBJ1-6, with 10 bases matching TRBD1. Germline values: CDR1 ENHRY, CDR2 SYGVKD. V lost 6 bases and J lost 7; bases outside the gene matches: 6. The CDR3 contains 15 residues. In DNA form, the CDR3 reads TGTGCCATCAGGCCTACGGGACAGGGGAATTCACCCCTCCACTTT. Translating it yields CAIRPTGQGNSPLHF.

The genes are TRBV6-4 and TRBJ2-7; TRBD2 agrees at 7 bases. V lost 4 bases and J lost 2; bases outside the gene matches: 8. In germline, CDR1 is MRHNA, CDR2 SNTAGT. The CDR3 is made up of 15 amino acids. In nucleotides, the CDR3 is TGTGCCAGCAGTGTGGCTAGCGGACCTCCCTACGAGCAGTACTTC. It translates to CASSVASGPPYEQYF.

The count of this clone is one. This chain links TRBV19 with TRBJ2-2, with TRBD1 matching 7 bases. Germline lookup yields CDR1 LNHDA and CDR2 SQIVND (reference sequence). V was pared by 7 bases and J by 5 bases, with 10 bases of the junction left unmatched. This CDR3 comprises 15 residues. In nucleotides, the CDR3 is TGTGCCAGTACCCCCGATAGGGGGCTAACCGGGGAGCTGTTTTTT. Its translation is CASTPDRGLTGELFF.

The rearrangement links TRBV9 to TRBJ2-1; D remains unclear. Germline CDR1 SGDLS, CDR2 YYNGEE. This CDR3 has 11 residues. The germline V and J ends were trimmed by 3 bases and 7 bases, with 5 bases remaining between them. DNA for the CDR3: TGTGCCAGCAGCGGAGAGAATGAGCAGTTCTTC. This translates into CASSGENEQFF.

The chain combines TRBV27 with TRBJ2-5; maybe TRBD2 (5 bases). CDR1 MNHEY and CDR2 SMNVEV come from the germline V gene (reference sequence). CDR3 length: 14 residues. Trimming took 7 bases from V and 0 from J, leaving 12 bases between them. The CDR3: CASTPRGYQETQYF. For the CDR3, the DNA is TGTGCCAGCACCCCCCGAGGGTACCAAGAGACCCAGTACTTC.

V usage is TRBV27 and J usage is TRBJ2-1; the match to TRBD2 covers 10 bases. The V gene's germline CDR1 is MNHEY and CDR2 SMNVEV (reference sequence). The CDR3 has 16 residues. The ends lost 1 base at V and 9 bases at J; junction bases unmatched: 9. The CDR3: CASSLYASGGSGEQFF. The CDR3 DNA reads TGTGCCAGCAGTTTATATGCTAGCGGGGGCTCGGGTGAGCAGTTCTTC.

In the case of this clone: Relative to the germline gene, one junction end is altered; a read error may explain this. This rearrangement joins TRBV9 to TRBJ1-1; 7 bases align to TRBD1. Germline-derived CDR1 and CDR2 are SGDLS and YYNGEE. The CDR3 spans 13 residues. Here the CDR3 DNA reads TGTGCCAGCAGCCCGACAGGGAACTCTGAAGCTTTCTTT. The encoded protein is CASSPTGNSEAFF.

The chain has TRBV5-1 and TRBJ1-6, with a tentative D call TRBD1 (5 bases). Germline lookup yields CDR1 SGHRS and CDR2 YFSETQ. The CDR3 sequence is 16 residues long. V was trimmed by 0 bases and J by 4 bases, leaving 11 bases between them. CDR3 coding DNA: TGCGCCAGCAGCTTGGAACAGGTGGGATATAATTCACCCCTCCACTTT. Residues: CASSLEQVGYNSPLHF.

DNA for the CDR3: TGTGCCAGCAGTGCCCGGGGCGAGCAGTACTTC. It encodes CASSARGEQYF. V is TRBV27 and J is TRBJ2-7; a possible D gene is TRBD2 (5 bases). Germline loops: CDR1 MNHEY, CDR2 SMNVEV (reference sequence). The CDR3 is made up of 11 amino acids. Trimming took off 5 bases at V and 6 bases at J, with 8 bases between the two ends.

The CDR3 nucleotides read TGTGCCAGTAGCATGGGACAGGGGGCTTTCGCCGAGCAGTACTTC. Translation: CASSMGQGAFAEQYF. This rearrangement joins TRBV19 to TRBJ2-7, with TRBD1 identical over 12 bases. Trimming at V came to 6 bases and at J to 6 bases, leaving 9 bases not matched to a gene. CDR3 length equals 15 residues. From germline, CDR1 is LNHDA and CDR2 SQIVND (reference sequence).

J is TRBJ2-5 and V is TRBV29-1; D not resolved. With the DNA end fitting TRBJ2-7 better, the J assignment may be wrong. CDR3 length equals 11 residues. The germline V gene encodes CDR1 SQVTM and CDR2 ANQGSEA. CDR3 bases: TGCAGCGCCATTCGGTTGTCCGAGCAGTACTTC. Translation: CSAIRLSEQYF.

The table lists this clone with a count of one. This chain uses TRBV10-3 with TRBJ2-2; tentatively, D is TRBD1 (8 bases). The V gene's germline CDR1 is ENHRY and CDR2 SYGVKD. V lost 4 bases and J lost 7, with 13 bases in between. The CDR3 spans 14 residues. CDR3 amino acids: CAISGQGRGGELFF. For the CDR3, the DNA is TGTGCCATCAGTGGACAGGGGAGGGGCGGGGAGCTGTTTTTT.

The gene calls are TRBV4-3 and TRBJ2-3; 7 nucleotides line up with TRBD2. The CDR3 totals 20 residues. V lost 1 base and J lost 1; bases outside the gene matches: 17. Germline V gene data show CDR1 as LGHNA and CDR2 as YSLEER. Written as DNA, the CDR3 is TGCGCCAGCAGCCAAGTACCAGCGGGGCCTCCTAAGCACCGCACAGATACGCAGTATTTT. Protein product: CASSQVPAGPPKHRTDTQYF.

The chain has TRBV7-9 and TRBJ2-6; 7 positions match TRBD1. After removal of 0 bases from V and 2 bases from J, the junction contained 10 bases not matched to a gene. Germline-derived CDR1 and CDR2 are SEHNR and FQNEAQ (reference sequence). This CDR3 comprises 19 residues. The CDR3 DNA is TGTGCCAGCAGCTTAGCCCAGTACAGGGGTAGAGCTGGGGCCAACGTCCTGACTTTC. Residues: CASSLAQYRGRAGANVLTF.

V usage is TRBV19 and J usage is TRBJ2-7, with 11 positions matching TRBD1. J gave up 2 bases and V 6 bases, and 6 bases lay outside the gene matches. Germline V gene data show CDR1 as LNHDA and CDR2 as SQIVND (reference sequence). This CDR3 region has 15 residues. The CDR3 sequence: CASRGSGQGAYEQYF. In DNA form, the CDR3 reads TGTGCCAGTAGAGGGTCGGGACAGGGGGCCTACGAGCAGTACTTC.

The CDR3 DNA is TGTGCCAGCAGCCTCCACGGGACTGGAGTTTACGAGCAGTACTTC. It is translated as CASSLHGTGVYEQYF. The chain is built from TRBV14 and TRBJ2-7, with TRBD2 as a possible D gene (6 bases). The CDR3 has 15 amino acids. The germline V gene has CDR1 SGHDN and CDR2 FVKESK. V shed 4 bases and J shed 4 bases, with 17 bases lying between them.

This clone was detected once. This rearrangement joins TRBV19 to TRBJ2-2, with TRBD2 matching over 7 bases. Germline CDR1 reads LNHDA; CDR2 reads SQIVND (reference sequence). The J segment lost 1 base and the V segment lost 7 bases, leaving 12 bases of the junction unmatched. The CDR3 spans 17 residues. CDR3 loop: CASTNPRTGGNTGELFF. The CDR3 region has the DNA TGTGCCAGTACCAATCCTAGGACGGGGGGGAACACCGGGGAGCTGTTTTTT.

V and J are TRBV5-6 and TRBJ1-4; 9 nucleotides align to TRBD1. Unmatched junction bases numbered 18, after V lost 7 bases and J lost 8 bases. This CDR3 comprises 17 residues. CDR1 SGHDT and CDR2 YYEEEE come from the germline V gene. CDR3 sequence: CASSISHRGRNVEKLFF. The CDR3 DNA sequence: TGTGCCAGCTCCATCTCCCACAGGGGGCGGAACGTGGAAAAACTGTTTTTT.

In its sample, this clone is medium-sized. The CDR3 is CASSQDGGAGANVLTF. The CDR3 DNA reads as TGTGCCAGCAGCCAAGATGGGGGGGCTGGGGCCAACGTCCTGACTTTC. The chain recombines TRBV4-2 with TRBJ2-6, with TRBD2 matching over 7 bases. The germline CDR1 and CDR2 sequences are LGHNA and YNFKEQ. V lost 0 bases to trimming and J lost 2 bases; unmatched junction nucleotides: 1. CDR3 length: 16 amino acids.

The J gene is TRBJ2-7, the V gene TRBV19, with 10 nucleotides matching TRBD1. The CDR3 is made up of 14 amino acids. Germline trimming cut 7 bases from V and 5 bases from J; bases unmatched to any gene: 8. From germline, CDR1 is LNHDA and CDR2 SQIVND (reference sequence). For the CDR3, the DNA is TGTGCCAGTATGAGGGGACAGGGGATCCACGAGCAGTACTTC. It codes for CASMRGQGIHEQYF.

This chain links TRBV21-1 with TRBJ1-5. TRBV21-1 is a known pseudogene. There are 11 residues in the CDR3. The CDR3 nucleotides are TGTGCCAGCAGACTCAATCAGCCCCAGCATTTT. Translated: CASRLNQPQHF.